The 7 T cell receptor beta chains presented below share a single source sample, sequenced in a study of PD-L1 blockade in urothelial cancer. Method: immunoSEQ multiplex PCR; TCRdb's copy keeps in-frame clones and lacks some. Among approximately 50,000 clones listed, roughly 82% were seen once. Time point of the sample: pretreatment peripheral blood. Sequenced material: PBMCs, taken around atezolizumab (anti-PD-L1) treatment. The origin of the receptors is a man in his fifties with urothelial cancer.

Of note for this clone: The junction departs from germline at one end; a sequencing error may be responsible. J is TRBJ2-1 and V is TRBV28; TRBD2 is a possible D gene (5 bases). Germline V gene lookup returns CDR1 MDHEN and CDR2 SYDVKM. CDR3 size: 12 residues. The DNA of the CDR3 is TGTGCCAGCAGTTTCGCATACGCTAACGGGATCTTC. Protein sequence: CASSFAYANGIF.

The gene calls are TRBV2 and TRBJ1-2; possible D gene TRBD1, 5 bases. V was trimmed by 6 bases and J by 4 bases, leaving 12 bases between them. Germline assignment: CDR1 SNHLY and CDR2 FYNNEI. This CDR3 spans 13 amino acids. The CDR3 coding sequence is TGTGCCAGCAGGGAGGGGTTGGTCTATGGCTACACCTTC. This encodes CASREGLVYGYTF.

The rearrangement joins TRBV30 to TRBJ2-7; D unclear. This CDR3 spans 13 amino acids. CDR1 is GTSNPN, CDR2 SVGIG, per germline (reference sequence). Trimming removed 0 bases from V and 5 bases from J, with 11 bases in between. In nucleotides, the CDR3 is TGTGCCTGGAGTGTCCTACTCCCGGACGAGCAGTACTTC. Translated, it gives CAWSVLLPDEQYF.

The chain combines TRBV30 with TRBJ1-2; the match to TRBD1 covers 9 bases. Germline values: CDR1 GTSNPN, CDR2 SVGIG (reference sequence). Germline trimming cut 3 bases from V and 0 bases from J; bases unmatched to any gene: 26. The CDR3 spans 22 residues. As DNA, the CDR3 is TGTGCCTGGAGCGGCTACCGGGACAGGGAAGGAGGGCTAGACTGGTCTAACTATGGCTACACCTTC. It yields the protein CAWSGYRDREGGLDWSNYGYTF.

The chain uses TRBV2 and TRBJ2-7; TRBD1 is a possible D gene (5 bases). CDR1 is SNHLY and CDR2 is FYNNEI in the germline V gene. Trimming stripped 1 base from V and 6 bases from J, with 10 bases between. The CDR3 runs to 13 residues. CDR3 sequence (DNA): TGTGCCAGCAGTGAAGAGGGGTTCGGCGAGCAGTACTTC. Translating it yields CASSEEGFGEQYF.

The gene calls are TRBV7-9 and TRBJ2-3; the match to TRBD1 covers 8 bases. CDR1 is SEHNR, CDR2 FQNEAQ, per germline (reference sequence). V was pared by 5 bases and J by 2 bases, with 6 bases of the junction left unmatched. CDR3 size: 15 residues. The CDR3 here is CASSKQGGLTDTQYF. The CDR3 nucleotides read TGTGCCAGCAGCAAACAGGGGGGTCTCACAGATACGCAGTATTTT.

This clone was counted a single time. The J gene is TRBJ1-1, the V gene TRBV5-4, with 10 bases matching TRBD1. CDR3 size: 13 residues. The germline V gene has CDR1 SGHNT and CDR2 YYREEE (reference sequence). V was clipped by 9 bases and J by 7 bases; unmatched bases: 9. In DNA, the CDR3 is TGTGCCACCTTGGACAGGGGGGATGGTGAAGCTTTCTTT. Its translation: CATLDRGDGEAFF.